This TCR beta chain was identified during a study of blood T cell repertoires in COVID-19. This clone was counted between two and nine times. Some clones are missing from TCRdb's copy, which holds only in-frame ones; the method was immunoSEQ multiplex PCR. This sample has hundreds of thousands of clones, with about 93% found just once. The J segment lost 2 bases and the V segment lost 5 bases, leaving 5 bases of the junction unmatched. The CDR3 length is 16 residues. The germline CDR1 and CDR2 sequences are SEHNR and FQNEAQ (reference sequence). The material sequenced was peripheral blood. The rearrangement links TRBV7-9 to TRBJ2-1, with TRBD2 matching 11 bases. The TCR sequence derives from a man aged 55 to 70 with COVID-19, enrolled during active disease. The CDR3 region is CASSGRLAGPYNEQFF. The CDR3 DNA reads as TGTGCCAGCAGCGGACGACTAGCGGGACCCTACAATGAGCAGTTCTTC.